This T cell receptor (beta chain) derives from a study of Graves' ophthalmopathy and Graves' hyperthyroidism. The authors amplified TCR beta CDR3 regions, and they did so from RNA transcripts for repertoire sequencing. A first-round RT-PCR used HTBI primers, followed by a second-round multiplex PCR. TCRdb reprocessed the multiplex PCR reads via MiXCR and lists one record per CDR3 protein. The table records about 160,000 distinct CDR3 sequences, roughly 36% of them present only once. The CDR3 runs to 15 residues. As for this clonotype: The junction and the germline gene differ at one end; a read error may be behind it.

The TCR was taken from a man in his thirties or forties with Graves' ophthalmopathy. The specimen sequenced was peripheral blood. The rearrangement joins TRBV12-3 or TRBV12-4 to TRBJ2-6, with TRBD2 as a possible D gene (5 bases). CDR3 nucleotide sequence: TGTGCCAGCGGTTTTCGGGAAGCTGGGGCCAACGTCCTGACTTTC. This gives the protein CASGFREAGANVLTF.